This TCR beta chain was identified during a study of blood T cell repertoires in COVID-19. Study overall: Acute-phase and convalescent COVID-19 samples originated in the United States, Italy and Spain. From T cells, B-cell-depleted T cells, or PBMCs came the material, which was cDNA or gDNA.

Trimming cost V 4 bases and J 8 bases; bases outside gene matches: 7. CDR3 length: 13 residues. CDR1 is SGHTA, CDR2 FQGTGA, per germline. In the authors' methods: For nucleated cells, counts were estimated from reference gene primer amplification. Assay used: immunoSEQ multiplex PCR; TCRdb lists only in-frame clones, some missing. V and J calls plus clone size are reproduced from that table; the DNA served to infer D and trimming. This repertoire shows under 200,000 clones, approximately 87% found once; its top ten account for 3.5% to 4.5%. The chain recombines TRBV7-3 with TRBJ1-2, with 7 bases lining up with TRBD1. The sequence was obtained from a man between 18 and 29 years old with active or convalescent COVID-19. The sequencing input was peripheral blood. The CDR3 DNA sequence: TGTGCCAGCAGCTCCAAGACAGGGTCGGGCTACACCTTC. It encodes CASSSKTGSGYTF.